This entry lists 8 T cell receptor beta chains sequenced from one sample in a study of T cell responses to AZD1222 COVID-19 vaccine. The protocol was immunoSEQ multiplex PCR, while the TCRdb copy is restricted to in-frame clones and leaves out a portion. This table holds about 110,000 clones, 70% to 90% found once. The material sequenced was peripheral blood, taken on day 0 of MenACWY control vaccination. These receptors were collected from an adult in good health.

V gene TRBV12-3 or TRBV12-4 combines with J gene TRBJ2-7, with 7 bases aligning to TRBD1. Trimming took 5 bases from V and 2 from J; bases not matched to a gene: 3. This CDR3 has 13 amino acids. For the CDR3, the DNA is TGTGCCAGCAGTCCCGGGACAGCCTACGAGCAGTACTTC. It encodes CASSPGTAYEQYF.

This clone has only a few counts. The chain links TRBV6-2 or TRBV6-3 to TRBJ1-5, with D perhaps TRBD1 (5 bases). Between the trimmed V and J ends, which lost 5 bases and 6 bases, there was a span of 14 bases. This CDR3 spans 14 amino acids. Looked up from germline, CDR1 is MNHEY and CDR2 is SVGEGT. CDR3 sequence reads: CASSLPPGGQPQHF. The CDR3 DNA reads TGTGCCAGCAGTCTCCCCCCGGGGGGTCAGCCCCAGCATTTT.

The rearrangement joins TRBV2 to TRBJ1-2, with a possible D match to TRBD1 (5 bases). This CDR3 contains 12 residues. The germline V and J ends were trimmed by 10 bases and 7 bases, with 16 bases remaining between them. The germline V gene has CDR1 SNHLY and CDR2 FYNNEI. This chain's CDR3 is CANERGVGGYTF. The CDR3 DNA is TGTGCCAACGAGCGGGGCGTTGGTGGCTACACCTTC.

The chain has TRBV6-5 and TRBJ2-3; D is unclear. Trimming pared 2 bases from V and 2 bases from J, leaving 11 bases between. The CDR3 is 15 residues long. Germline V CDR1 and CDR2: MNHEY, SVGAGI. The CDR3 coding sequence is TGTGCCAGCAGTTACAAGAGATTTCTCACAGATACGCAGTATTTT. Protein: CASSYKRFLTDTQYF.

CDR3 protein: CASSQGGSANTEAFF. CDR3 DNA sequence: TGTGCCAGCAGCCAAGGGGGCTCAGCAAACACTGAAGCTTTCTTT. The chain couples TRBV4-2 to TRBJ1-1, with D possibly matching TRBD1 (5 bases). The CDR3 consists of 15 residues. Germline CDR1 reads LGHNA; CDR2 reads YNFKEQ. V lost 1 base, J lost 2 bases, and 11 bases lay in between.

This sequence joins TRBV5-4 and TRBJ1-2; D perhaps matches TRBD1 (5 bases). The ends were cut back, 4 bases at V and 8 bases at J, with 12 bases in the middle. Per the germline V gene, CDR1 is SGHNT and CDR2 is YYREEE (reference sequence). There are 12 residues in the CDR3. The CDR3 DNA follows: TGTGCCAGCAGCCTCGACAGAACCGGCTACACCTTC. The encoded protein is CASSLDRTGYTF.

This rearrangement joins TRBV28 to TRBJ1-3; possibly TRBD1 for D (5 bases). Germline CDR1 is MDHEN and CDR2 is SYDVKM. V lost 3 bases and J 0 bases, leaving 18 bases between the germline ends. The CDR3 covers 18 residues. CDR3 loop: CASSLGPGAGRSGNTIYF. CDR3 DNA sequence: TGTGCCAGCAGTTTGGGTCCTGGGGCAGGCCGCTCTGGAAACACCATATATTTT.

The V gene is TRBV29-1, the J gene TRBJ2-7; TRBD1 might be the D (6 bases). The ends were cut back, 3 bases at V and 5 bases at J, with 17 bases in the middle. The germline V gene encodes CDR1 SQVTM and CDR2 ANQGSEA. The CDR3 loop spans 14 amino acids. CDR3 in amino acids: CSVEGSGVLNEQYF. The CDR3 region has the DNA TGCAGCGTTGAGGGCTCAGGGGTGCTCAACGAGCAGTACTTC.